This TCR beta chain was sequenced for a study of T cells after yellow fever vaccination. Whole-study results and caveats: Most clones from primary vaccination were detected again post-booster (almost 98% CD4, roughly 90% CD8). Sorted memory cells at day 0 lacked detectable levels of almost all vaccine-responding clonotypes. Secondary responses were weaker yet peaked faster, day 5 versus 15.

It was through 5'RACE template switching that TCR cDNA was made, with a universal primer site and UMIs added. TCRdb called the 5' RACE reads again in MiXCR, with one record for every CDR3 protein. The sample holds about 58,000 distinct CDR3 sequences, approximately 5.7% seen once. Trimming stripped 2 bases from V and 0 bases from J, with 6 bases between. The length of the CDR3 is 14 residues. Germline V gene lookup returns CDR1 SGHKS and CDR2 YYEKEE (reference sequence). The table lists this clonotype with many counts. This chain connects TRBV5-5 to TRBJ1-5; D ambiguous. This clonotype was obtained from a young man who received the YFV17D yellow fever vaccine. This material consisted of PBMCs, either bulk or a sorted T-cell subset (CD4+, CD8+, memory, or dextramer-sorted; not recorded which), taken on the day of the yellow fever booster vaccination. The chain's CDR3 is CASSFFGSNQPQHF. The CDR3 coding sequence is TGTGCCAGCAGCTTCTTTGGTAGCAATCAGCCCCAGCATTTT.